The next 27 T cell receptor beta chains were all read from a single sample in a study of cytomegalovirus exposure and HLA in healthy donors. The PCR was carried out with 60 Vbeta primers and 13 Jbeta primers. The protocol was immunoSEQ multiplex PCR, while the TCRdb copy is restricted to in-frame clones and leaves out a portion. The data contain 130,000 or so clones, roughly 82% of them seen just once; the ten biggest clones take up roughly 3.2%. Sequenced: PBMCs. These receptors all stem from a man aged 18 to 30 in good health and CMV-seropositive.

The chain employs TRBV4-1 and TRBJ1-1; the match to TRBD1 covers 9 bases. The CDR3 is 16 amino acids. The germline CDR1 and CDR2 sequences are MGHRA and YSYEKL. V lost 4 bases, J lost 7 bases, and 13 bases stayed unmatched. Here the CDR3 reads CASSPRDRAYEIEAFF. Here the CDR3 DNA reads TGCGCCAGCAGCCCCCGGGACAGGGCATACGAAATTGAAGCTTTCTTT.

DNA of the CDR3: TGTGCCAGCAGCCCGAGGGACAGGGATAGGGACACCGGGGAGCTGTTTTTT. This codes for CASSPRDRDRDTGELFF. The genes are TRBV28 and TRBJ2-2; 9 positions agree with TRBD1. The CDR3 is 17 residues long. V shed 6 bases, J shed 3 bases, and the junction held 11 bases outside the gene matches. From germline, CDR1 is MDHEN and CDR2 SYDVKM.

The V gene is TRBV13, the J gene TRBJ1-1, with 7 bases that match TRBD1. CDR1 is PRHDT and CDR2 is FYEKMQ in the germline V gene (reference sequence). The CDR3 consists of 13 residues. The junction had 2 bases not matched to a gene; V was cut back by 7 bases and J by 0 bases. In DNA form, the CDR3 reads TGTGCCAGCACCGACAGGGTGAACACTGAAGCTTTCTTT. It is translated as CASTDRVNTEAFF.

This chain connects TRBV7-9 to TRBJ1-1, with D maybe TRBD1 (6 bases). The CDR3 is made up of 13 amino acids. Germline V gene data show CDR1 as SEHNR and CDR2 as FQNEAQ (reference sequence). V was pared by 5 bases and J by 3 bases, with 10 bases between. The CDR3 here is CASSRTEYTEAFF. The CDR3 nucleotides read TGTGCCAGCAGCCGGACAGAGTACACTGAAGCTTTCTTT.

The chain links TRBV5-1 to TRBJ2-5, with D possibly being TRBD1 (6 bases). Near its end, the DNA agrees better with TRBJ2-7, so the J call may be wrong. Looked up from germline, CDR1 is SGHRS and CDR2 is YFSETQ. The CDR3 consists of 13 residues. CDR3 bases: TGCGCCAGCAGGTCCAGGGGTTTCAACGAGCAGTACTTC. As protein: CASRSRGFNEQYF.

V gene TRBV6-5 combines with J gene TRBJ2-3; D gene ambiguous. Trimming removed 4 bases from V and 2 bases from J, with 7 bases in between. Germline CDR1 is MNHEY and CDR2 is SVGAGI. The CDR3 length is 13 residues. The DNA for the CDR3 is TGTGCCAGCAGTTTAACAGACACAGATACGCAGTATTTT. Amino acids: CASSLTDTDTQYF.

This clone showed up just a few times. The chain uses TRBV19 and TRBJ2-7; D possibly corresponds to TRBD1 (6 bases). CDR1 is LNHDA, CDR2 SQIVND, per germline (reference sequence). The CDR3 consists of 14 residues. V lost 3 bases and J lost 1, with 10 bases in between. CDR3 sequence: CASSIGQPSYEQYF. The CDR3 DNA reads as TGTGCCAGTAGTATCGGACAGCCATCCTACGAGCAGTACTTC.

This clone was seen only once. This sequence joins TRBV19 and TRBJ2-7; maybe TRBD2 (5 bases). The CDR3 has 11 residues. V was cut by 4 bases and J by 4 bases, with 5 bases left in between. CDR1 is LNHDA, CDR2 SQIVND, per germline (reference sequence). CDR3 sequence reads: CASSSGYEQYF. CDR3 DNA: TGTGCCAGTAGTAGCGGGTACGAGCAGTACTTC.

V and J are TRBV6-1 and TRBJ2-5, with a weak D call TRBD1 (5 bases). With 11 bases removed from V and 5 bases from J, the gap between germline ends came to 18 bases. Germline values: CDR1 MNHNS, CDR2 SASEGT. There are 13 residues in the CDR3. CDR3 nucleotides: TGTGCCGGAAAAAAGGGGTTTGGGGAGACCCAGTACTTC. This encodes CAGKKGFGETQYF.

V usage is TRBV27 and J usage is TRBJ1-2; 8 nucleotides agree with TRBD1. The V gene's germline CDR1 is MNHEY and CDR2 SMNVEV (reference sequence). This CDR3 spans 17 amino acids. V lost 8 bases, J lost 2 bases, and 16 bases stayed unmatched. The CDR3 sequence is CASGSISPTGENYGYTF. CDR3 sequence (DNA): TGTGCCAGCGGGTCCATATCACCGACAGGGGAGAACTATGGCTACACCTTC.

This CDR3 reads CASSALLYVENTEAFF. The CDR3 bases are TGTGCCAGCTCCGCCCTCCTCTATGTAGAGAACACTGAAGCTTTCTTT. The chain recombines TRBV18 with TRBJ1-1; D is uncertain. CDR1 KGHSH and CDR2 LQKENI come from the germline V gene. The CDR3 runs 16 residues. The V end lost 6 bases, the J end lost 1 base, and 18 bases lay between the germline ends.

V usage is TRBV4-2 and J usage is TRBJ1-2; D is unresolved. The CDR3 spans 16 residues. V lost 0 bases to trimming and J lost 5 bases, with 16 bases between them. Germline CDR1 is LGHNA and CDR2 is YNFKEQ. The CDR3 protein is CASSQEPAAQQYGYTF. Here the CDR3 DNA reads TGTGCCAGCAGCCAAGAACCGGCCGCACAGCAATATGGCTACACCTTC.

The chain carries TRBV18 and TRBJ1-5; TRBD1 is a possible D gene (5 bases). Trimming shortened V by 2 bases and J by 5 bases, and 10 bases separated the two germline ends. Germline V CDR1 and CDR2: KGHSH, LQKENI. The CDR3 contains 14 residues. The CDR3 DNA reads TGTGCCAGCTCACCAGGGGCCCTTGATCAGCCCCAGCATTTT. Translated, it gives CASSPGALDQPQHF.

The CDR3 DNA reads TGTGCCAGCATTAGGGGGCGTGGTTCACCCCTCCACTTT. Translation gives CASIRGRGSPLHF. The chain carries TRBV2 and TRBJ1-6; 7 bases match TRBD1. Losses at the gene ends were 7 bases for V and 9 bases for J; bases not matched to a gene: 6. CDR3 length: 13 residues. The germline V gene encodes CDR1 SNHLY and CDR2 FYNNEI.

The CDR3 DNA is TGTGCCTGGACCTACGGACACATGAACACTGAAGCTTTCTTT. As protein: CAWTYGHMNTEAFF. This sequence joins TRBV30 and TRBJ1-1, with D maybe TRBD1 (5 bases). CDR1 is GTSNPN and CDR2 is SVGIG in the germline V gene (reference sequence). The ends were cut back, 4 bases at V and 0 bases at J, with 12 bases in the middle. The CDR3 runs 14 residues. The complete variable domain, with remaining parts taken from reference TRBV30 and TRBJ1-1, reads SQTIHQWPATLVQPVGSPLSLECTVEGTSNPNLYWYRQAAGRGLQLLFYSVGIGQISSEVPQNLSASRPQDRQFILSSKKLLLSDSGFYLCAWTYGHMNTEAFFGQGTRLTVV.

The gene calls are TRBV6-1 and TRBJ2-7, with TRBD1 matching 8 bases. The CDR3 runs 15 residues. Germline values: CDR1 MNHNS, CDR2 SASEGT. The J segment lost 6 bases and the V segment lost 10 bases, leaving 17 bases of the junction unmatched. Here the CDR3 reads CATNPPLNRGTEQYF. As DNA, the CDR3 is TGTGCCACCAACCCCCCCCTAAACAGGGGGACCGAGCAGTACTTC.

V usage is TRBV6-5 and J usage is TRBJ2-7; TRBD1 matches at 7 bases. CDR1 is MNHEY and CDR2 is SVGAGI in the germline V gene. The CDR3 loop spans 15 amino acids. V shed 0 bases, J shed 5 bases, and the junction held 7 bases outside the gene matches. The CDR3 reads CASSYSNRGRDEQYF. The CDR3, as DNA: TGTGCCAGCAGTTACTCGAACAGGGGACGCGACGAGCAGTACTTC.

This clone was seen only a few times. This chain joins TRBV5-4 and TRBJ1-1; no reliable D call. Looked up from germline, CDR1 is SGHNT and CDR2 is YYREEE (reference sequence). CDR3 length: 11 residues. Trimming pared 0 bases from V and 7 bases from J, leaving 4 bases between. The CDR3 reads CASSLASEAFF. As DNA, the CDR3 is TGTGCCAGCAGCTTGGCGAGTGAAGCTTTCTTT. Full variable domain (remainder filled in from reference TRBV5-4 and TRBJ1-1): ETGVTQSPTHLIKTRGQQVTLRCSSQSGHNTVSWYQQALGQGPQFIFQYYREEENGRGNFPPRFSGLQFPNYSSELNVNALELDDSALYLCASSLASEAFFGQGTRLTVV.

The CDR3 loop reads CASSFRGTSGSSSSYNEQFF. The CDR3 DNA is TGTGCCAGCAGCTTCCGGGGGACTAGCGGGTCCTCGAGCTCCTACAATGAGCAGTTCTTC. The chain couples TRBV7-8 to TRBJ2-1; 12 bases fit TRBD2. The V segment lost 3 bases and the J segment 0 bases; nucleotides outside the gene matches: 12. The germline gives CDR1 SGHVS, CDR2 FQNEAQ. The CDR3 has 20 amino acids.

The CDR3: CASSPSGTGLDTEAFF. CDR3 nucleotides: TGTGCCAGCAGCCCGTCCGGGACAGGCTTGGACACTGAAGCTTTCTTT. The V gene is TRBV4-2, the J gene TRBJ1-1, with 8 bases fitting TRBD1. The J segment lost 3 bases and the V segment lost 4 bases, leaving 10 bases of the junction unmatched. This CDR3 contains 16 residues. Germline V gives CDR1 LGHNA, CDR2 YNFKEQ.

The V gene is TRBV6-1, the J gene TRBJ1-1, with D uncertain. Deletions cut 5 bases from V and 6 bases from J, with 13 bases between. The CDR3 runs to 13 residues. The germline V gene has CDR1 MNHNS and CDR2 SASEGT. The CDR3 loop is CASSYSLSAEAFF. In DNA form, the CDR3 reads TGTGCCAGCAGTTATTCTCTGTCGGCTGAAGCTTTCTTT.

V and J are TRBV6-6 and TRBJ2-2; 10 bases are a match to TRBD1. The germline V gene has CDR1 MNHNY and CDR2 SVGAGI (reference sequence). CDR3 length: 16 residues. V trimming: 6 bases; J trimming: 1 base; junction bases outside the gene matches: 5. In nucleotides, the CDR3 is TGTGCCAGCAGCCGACAGGGGGCTGAGAACACCGGGGAGCTGTTTTTT. Its translation is CASSRQGAENTGELFF.

This rearrangement joins TRBV7-2 to TRBJ2-1; TRBD1 matches at 8 bases. The CDR3 is 16 residues long. Germline V gives CDR1 SGHTA, CDR2 FQGNSA. V shed 1 base and J 6 bases; nucleotides not matched to a gene: 8. The CDR3 here is CASSLVLGQGSNEQFF. The CDR3, as DNA: TGTGCCAGCAGCTTAGTGTTAGGACAGGGATCCAATGAGCAGTTCTTC.

The V call is TRBV6-5, the J call TRBJ2-5, with a weak D call TRBD2 (6 bases). Germline-derived CDR1 and CDR2 are MNHEY and SVGAGI. V gave up 8 bases and J gave up 5 bases, with 12 bases separating them. This CDR3 contains 12 residues. CDR3 sequence (DNA): TGTGCCAGCCGCACGGGAGTGGAGACCCAGTACTTC. It is translated as CASRTGVETQYF.

This clone was detected only once. The chain has TRBV27 and TRBJ2-7; TRBD1 aligns across 11 bases. The CDR3 is 14 residues long. The junction had 4 bases not matched to a gene; V was cut back by 5 bases and J by 4 bases. Germline loops: CDR1 MNHEY, CDR2 SMNVEV (reference sequence). Written as DNA, the CDR3 is TGTGCCAGCAGTCCAGGGACAGGGGGGTACGAGCAGTACTTC. This gives the protein CASSPGTGGYEQYF.

The genes are TRBV9 and TRBJ2-5; 7 bases line up with TRBD2. Trimming at V came to 4 bases and at J to 7 bases, leaving 13 bases not matched to a gene. Per the germline V gene, CDR1 is SGDLS and CDR2 is YYNGEE. The length of the CDR3 is 15 residues. The CDR3 loop is CASSPGLAALGTQYF. As DNA, the CDR3 is TGTGCCAGCAGCCCTGGCCTAGCGGCGCTTGGGACCCAGTACTTC.

This clone was detected a few times. This specimen includes other DNA sequences encoding the same CDR3. J is TRBJ2-5 and V is TRBV28; D gene uncertain. V was shortened by 6 bases and J by 2 bases, with 4 bases between the two germline ends. This CDR3 comprises 11 residues. Germline-derived CDR1 and CDR2 are MDHEN and SYDVKM. The CDR3 coding sequence is TGTGCCAGCAGCTCGCAAGAGACCCAGTACTTC. This codes for CASSSQETQYF.